A selection of T cell receptor beta chains follows, all from one sample in a study of blood T cell repertoires in COVID-19. The assay was immunoSEQ multiplex PCR, and TCRdb's table has in-frame clones only and misses some. The sample includes about 230,000 clones, roughly 84% of them seen just once. Sequencing was performed on peripheral blood. All receptors come from a woman aged 40 to 50 who had recovered from COVID-19. CDR3s include the opening cysteine and the closing phenylalanine or tryptophan. D genes are given only for firm matches. Clone sizes are given selectively: once, few, many, or a class where the clone is expanded.

TRBJ2-1 | NA | TRBV29-1 | NA | CSVGRGGLNNEQFF | TGCAGCGTTGGGAGGGGGGGCCTTAACAATGAGCAGTTCTTC
TRBJ1-2 | NA | TRBV14 | NA | CASSQGQSSPYGYTF | TGTGCCAGCAGCCAAGGACAGTCTTCACCCTATGGCTACACCTTC
TRBJ2-1 | TRBD2 | TRBV30 | NA | CAWSVAGGRNEQFF | TGTGCCTGGAGTGTGGCGGGGGGGCGCAATGAGCAGTTCTTC
TRBJ1-2 | TRBD1 | TRBV6-5 | NA | CASSFVTGGGYTF | TGTGCCAGCAGTTTCGTGACAGGGGGGGGCTACACCTTC
TRBJ2-7 | TRBD1 | TRBV3-1/TRBV3-2 | NA | CASTQSGTGFYEQYF | TGTGCCAGCACCCAATCCGGGACAGGGTTCTACGAGCAGTACTTC
TRBJ1-1 | NA | TRBV5-1 | NA | CASSLAITGHTEAFF | TGCGCCAGCAGCTTGGCCATAACAGGGCACACTGAAGCTTTCTTT
TRBJ1-2 | TRBD1 | TRBV7-3 | NA | CASSLGQGYGYTF | TGTGCCAGCAGCCTGGGACAGGGATATGGCTACACCTTC
TRBJ1-4 | NA | TRBV12-3/TRBV12-4 | NA | CASGSGDNEKLFF | TGTGCCAGCGGGTCAGGGGACAATGAAAAACTGTTTTTT
TRBJ2-3 | TRBD2 | TRBV7-3 | NA | CASRLAGSTDTQYF | TGTGCCAGTCGACTAGCGGGGAGCACAGATACGCAGTATTTT
TRBJ2-3 | TRBD2 | TRBV7-2 | NA | CASSYGIAGDVDTQYF | TGTGCCAGCAGCTATGGGATAGCGGGGGATGTAGATACGCAGTATTTT
TRBJ2-1 | TRBD1 | TRBV7-3 | NA | CASSPYTGTGGSEQFF | TGTGCCAGCAGCCCCTACACCGGGACAGGGGGTAGTGAGCAGTTCTTC
TRBJ1-2 | TRBD1 | TRBV28 | NA | CASSSYPGQGVDGYTF | TGTGCCAGCAGTTCCTACCCGGGACAGGGGGTTGATGGCTACACCTTC
TRBJ1-4 | TRBD1 | TRBV7-2 | once | CASSFRQGTNEKLFF | TGTGCCAGCAGCTTTCGACAGGGCACTAATGAAAAACTGTTTTTT
TRBJ2-3 | NA | TRBV6-1 | NA | CASSGLGGHETDTQYF | TGTGCCAGCAGTGGGTTGGGAGGACATGAAACAGATACGCAGTATTTT
TRBJ2-5 | TRBD1 | TRBV7-2 | NA | CASRPEQGALETQYF | TGTGCCAGCAGGCCGGAACAGGGGGCGCTGGAGACCCAGTACTTC
TRBJ1-2 | NA | TRBV27 | NA | CASSSRDTNLGGYTF | TGTGCCAGCAGTTCACGGGACACTAATTTGGGTGGCTACACCTTC
TRBJ2-3 | NA | TRBV11-2 | NA | CASSLSRYTQYF | TGTGCCAGCAGCTTATCCCGTTATACGCAGTATTTT
TRBJ2-2 | NA | TRBV11-3 | NA | CASSSLTAGNPGELFF | TGTGCCAGCAGCTCCCTTACCGCGGGGAACCCCGGGGAGCTGTTTTTT
TRBJ1-3 | NA | TRBV19 | NA | CASSTQHSGNTIYF | TGTGCCAGTAGCACCCAACACTCTGGAAACACCATATATTTT
TRBJ2-7 | TRBD1 | TRBV7-8 | NA | CASSSWDRGHEQYF | TGTGCCAGCAGCAGCTGGGACAGGGGCCACGAGCAGTACTTC
TRBJ2-2 | NA | TRBV6-5 | NA | CASSYGGATNTGELFF | TGTGCCAGCAGTTACGGGGGGGCAACGAACACCGGGGAGCTGTTTTTT
TRBJ1-4 | NA | TRBV19 | once | CASSIFWESTNEKLFF | TGTGCCAGTAGTATATTCTGGGAGTCGACTAATGAAAAACTGTTTTTT
TRBJ1-5 | TRBD1 | TRBV28 | NA | CASSLGTGFEPQHF | TGTGCCAGCAGTTTAGGGACAGGCTTTGAGCCCCAGCATTTT
TRBJ1-1 | NA | TRBV5-6 | NA | CASSLGSYENTEAFF | TGTGCCAGCAGCCTCGGTTCTTACGAGAACACTGAAGCTTTCTTT
TRBJ2-1 | TRBD2 | TRBV7-9 | NA | CASSSTDGTSGVYNEQFF | TGTGCCAGCAGCAGTACCGACGGGACTAGCGGGGTCTACAATGAGCAGTTCTTC
TRBJ2-5 | TRBD2 | TRBV7-2 | NA | CASRFWSGGVETQYF | TGTGCCAGCAGATTTTGGAGCGGGGGGGTGGAGACCCAGTACTTC
TRBJ1-1 | NA | TRBV6-5 | NA | CASFILPGGLAEAFF | TGTGCCAGCTTTATCTTGCCGGGGGGGCTAGCTGAAGCTTTCTTT
TRBJ2-7 | NA | TRBV27 | NA | CASSLSGQRLSYEQYF | TGTGCCAGCAGTTTATCAGGCCAGAGACTCTCCTACGAGCAGTACTTC
TRBJ1-3 | NA | TRBV7-2 | NA | CASSLVIGEGNTIYF | TGTGCCAGCAGCTTAGTGATCGGGGAGGGAAACACCATATATTTT
TRBJ2-5 | NA | TRBV7-8 | NA | CASNSDREGETQYF | TGTGCCAGCAATTCGGACAGGGAGGGAGAGACCCAGTACTTC
TRBJ1-4 | TRBD1 | TRBV19 | NA | CASRLTGGRNEKLFF | TGTGCCAGTAGGCTTACAGGGGGCAGGAATGAAAAACTGTTTTTT
TRBJ1-2 | NA | TRBV28 | NA | CASSYPVQNGYTF | TGTGCCAGCAGTTATCCCGTCCAGAATGGCTACACCTTC
TRBJ2-6 | NA | TRBV4-3 | once | CASSHDFRSRANVLTF | TGCGCCAGCAGCCATGATTTTCGTAGTAGGGCCAACGTCCTGACTTTC
TRBJ1-4 | NA | TRBV24-1 | NA | CATSASDTQNEKLFF | TGTGCCACCAGTGCTTCGGACACCCAAAATGAAAAACTGTTTTTT
TRBJ2-1 | NA | TRBV7-2 | NA | CASSLTSLSPQFF | TGTGCCAGCAGCCTGACTAGTCTCTCCCCCCAGTTCTTC
TRBJ2-1 | NA | TRBV4-3 | NA | CASSQDRGAITYNEQFF | TGCGCCAGCAGCCAAGACCGCGGGGCGATCACCTACAATGAGCAGTTCTTC
TRBJ1-1 | NA | TRBV6-7 | NA | CRTKNTEAFF | TGCCGCACAAAGAACACTGAAGCTTTCTTT
TRBJ1-5 | NA | TRBV2 | NA | CASSEYSNQPQHF | TGTGCCAGCAGTGAGTATAGCAATCAGCCCCAGCATTTT
TRBJ1-1 | NA | TRBV19 | NA | CASSIDRIANTEAFF | TGTGCCAGTAGTATAGATCGTATAGCCAACACTGAAGCTTTCTTT
TRBJ1-1 | TRBD1 | TRBV7-2 | NA | CASSLVADRAKNTEAFF | TGTGCCAGCAGCTTAGTTGCGGACAGGGCCAAGAACACTGAAGCTTTCTTT
TRBJ2-3 | NA | TRBV7-3 | NA | CASSLLAGTDTQYF | TGTGCCAGCAGCTTATTGGCAGGGACAGATACGCAGTATTTT